This T cell receptor beta chain was recovered during a study of OX40 agonist ivuxolimab in advanced cancers. The assay was immunoSEQ multiplex PCR, and TCRdb's table has in-frame clones only and misses some. The sample records some 86,000 clones, about 86% being singletons. This specimen consisted of CD4+ or CD8+ T cells sorted from blood, obtained in a trial of the OX40 agonist ivuxolimab. This TCR derives from an adult with an advanced solid tumor such as melanoma, head and neck, liver or kidney cancer.

The CDR3 DNA reads as TGTGCCAGCAGCATCTCGACAGGGGGAAATTCACCCCTCCACTTT. Translated, it gives CASSISTGGNSPLHF. The V call is TRBV9, the J call TRBJ1-6; 9 bases are a match to TRBD1. The CDR3 is 15 residues long. With 4 bases clipped from V and 7 bases from J, the junction kept 6 bases outside the gene matches. CDR1 and CDR2 from the germline V gene are SGDLS and YYNGEE.